The text below deals with one TCR beta chain. What antigen it recognizes has not been identified. No clone much larger than this one lies a single base away; base qualities are absent. This record comes from a study of T cell changes during pregnancy in multiple sclerosis (dated by TCRdb to the late 2010s). Looking at the study overall: In women with multiple sclerosis, the researchers looked at how the T cell repertoire shifted as pregnancy progressed.

The CDR3 runs 15 residues from the cysteine to the phenylalanine. CDR3 DNA is the only sequence kept; it has 45 bases, read in frame from the first base. CDR1 and CDR2 are drawn from the germline V gene: SGDLS, YYNGEE. Trimming accounts for 2 bases at V and 7 bases at J, while the number of junction bases matched to no gene is 6. Library construction relied on the immunoSEQ multiplex PCR assay. In its TCRdb copy, this immuneACCESS table keeps in-frame sequences only and misses some clones. Where compared with another copy, unresolved V genes explain less than half of these, and the others have no known cause. This sample lists roughly 93,000 clones; 90% to 95% were detected once. The top ten clones comprise roughly 2% of the sample.

The receptor comes from a female donor in good health, enrolled as a control in a pregnancy study. The chain is made from TRBV9 and TRBJ2-1, with TRBD1 matching 10 junction bases. Sequenced here: peripheral blood, sampled after pregnancy. The sequence in DNA is TGTGCCAGCAGCGTCACGACAGGGGGCTTGAATGAGCAGTTCTTC. This is translated as CASSVTTGGLNEQFF.